The 17 T cell receptor beta chains below all came from one sample that was sequenced in a study of cytomegalovirus exposure and HLA in healthy donors. 13 Jbeta primers and 60 Vbeta primers were used for the PCR. The table came from immunoSEQ multiplex PCR; TCRdb's copy has only in-frame clones and leaves some out. The profile covers more than 150,000 clones, with under 80% appearing a single time and about 2.5% taken by the ten largest. The material sequenced was PBMCs. The origin of the receptors is a woman aged 30 to 39 in good health and CMV-seropositive.

The V gene is TRBV7-9, the J gene TRBJ1-4, with D unclear. The germline V and J ends were trimmed by 3 bases and 5 bases, with 16 bases remaining between them. The CDR3 sequence is 16 residues long. Looked up from germline, CDR1 is SEHNR and CDR2 is FQNEAQ (reference sequence). In nucleotides, the CDR3 is TGTGCCAGCAGCTTCCCCCCGGGGATACCGAATGAAAAACTGTTTTTT. Protein sequence: CASSFPPGIPNEKLFF.

This chain joins TRBV4-3 and TRBJ2-3; 9 positions match TRBD2. The CDR3 consists of 16 residues. V shed 0 bases and J 8 bases; nucleotides not matched to a gene: 9. Per germline, CDR1 LGHNA and CDR2 YSLEER. This CDR3 is CASSQEGAGGLGTQYF. CDR3 DNA sequence: TGCGCCAGCAGCCAAGAAGGGGCGGGGGGGCTGGGTACGCAGTATTTT.

This chain uses TRBV5-1 with TRBJ2-5, with TRBD2 matching over 7 bases. The last part of the DNA fits TRBJ2-7 better; the J call may be wrong. Germline assignment: CDR1 SGHRS and CDR2 YFSETQ. The CDR3 is 12 residues long. CDR3 nucleotide sequence: TGCGCCAGCAGCCCAGCGGGGTACGAGCAGTACTTC. Translating it yields CASSPAGYEQYF.

This clone showed up many times. The chain couples TRBV6-4 to TRBJ2-5, with 12 bases aligning to TRBD2. Germline V gives CDR1 MRHNA, CDR2 SNTAGT. This CDR3 is built from 16 residues. The junction had 6 bases not matched to a gene; V was cut back by 5 bases and J by 2 bases. CDR3 nucleotides: TGTGCCAGCAGTCCGACTAGCGGGGGAGGACAAGAGACCCAGTACTTC. It yields the protein CASSPTSGGGQETQYF.

With respect to this clone: A read error may account for a junction end that differs from germline. This specimen includes other DNA sequences encoding the same CDR3. The chain employs TRBV29-1 and TRBJ2-3; no clear D. The CDR3 consists of 13 residues. Looked up from germline, CDR1 is SQVTM and CDR2 is ANQGSEA. DNA for the CDR3: TGCAGCGTTGGGGCAGGCTCCACAGATACACAGTATTTT. Residues: CSVGAGSTDTQYF.

The CDR3: CASMEGRTNEKLFF. The CDR3 DNA sequence: TGTGCCAGTATGGAGGGACGGACTAATGAAAAACTGTTTTTT. The V gene is TRBV19, the J gene TRBJ1-4, with a tentative D call TRBD1 (5 bases). Trimming pared 7 bases from V and 2 bases from J, leaving 11 bases between. The CDR3 contains 14 residues. In germline, CDR1 is LNHDA, CDR2 SQIVND (reference sequence).

The V call is TRBV2, the J call TRBJ1-5, with D tentatively TRBD1 (5 bases). V gave up 2 bases and J gave up 0 bases, with 11 bases separating them. Germline V CDR1 and CDR2: SNHLY, FYNNEI. The CDR3 has 16 amino acids. This CDR3 is CASSENPGVSNQPQHF. The DNA for the CDR3 is TGTGCCAGCAGTGAAAACCCGGGGGTTAGCAATCAGCCCCAGCATTTT.

V and J are TRBV28 and TRBJ1-2, with D tentatively TRBD1 (6 bases). This CDR3 comprises 15 residues. The V end was cut by 5 bases, the J end by 4 bases, with 17 bases between. The germline V gene encodes CDR1 MDHEN and CDR2 SYDVKM. CDR3 protein: CASSPSFRTAYGYTF. The CDR3, as DNA: TGTGCCAGCAGTCCCAGCTTCCGGACAGCCTATGGCTACACCTTC.

The chain recombines TRBV5-1 with TRBJ2-7; possible D gene TRBD1, 6 bases. Trimming shortened V by 0 bases and J by 7 bases, and 11 bases separated the two germline ends. Germline loops: CDR1 SGHRS, CDR2 YFSETQ. The CDR3 totals 13 residues. The CDR3 here is CASSLARGEEQYF. CDR3 nucleotides: TGCGCCAGCAGCTTGGCCAGGGGTGAAGAGCAGTACTTC.

The chain recombines TRBV5-6 with TRBJ2-7, with D possibly TRBD2 on 7 matching bases. V lost 2 bases to trimming and J lost 5 bases, with 20 bases between them. The CDR3 runs 16 residues. Looked up from germline, CDR1 is SGHDT and CDR2 is YYEEEE. The CDR3 reads CASSFTVRGARNEQYF. CDR3 in DNA: TGTGCCAGCAGCTTCACGGTTCGGGGGGCGCGAAACGAGCAGTACTTC.

This clone was counted a single time. At one end the junction does not follow the germline gene, possibly because of a read error. The CDR3 bases are TGTTCCAGCAGCGCAATACAGGGGAACTATGGCTACACCTTC. It specifies CSSSAIQGNYGYTF. The chain links TRBV7-9 to TRBJ1-2; 7 nucleotides align to TRBD1. The CDR3 has 14 residues. CDR1 and CDR2 from the germline V gene are SEHNR and FQNEAQ (reference sequence).

This chain joins TRBV30 and TRBJ1-6; 7 nucleotides match TRBD1. V shed 0 bases, J shed 5 bases, and the junction held 4 bases outside the gene matches. This CDR3 has 15 residues. Germline assignment: CDR1 GTSNPN and CDR2 SVGIG (reference sequence). CDR3 in DNA: TGTGCCTGGAGTGTACCGGGACAGCATAATTCACCCCTCCACTTT. Protein: CAWSVPGQHNSPLHF.

This chain joins TRBV5-6 and TRBJ1-5; 7 bases line up with TRBD1. With V trimmed by 3 bases and J by 7 bases, 7 bases remained unmatched. Germline V CDR1 and CDR2: SGHDT, YYEEEE. The CDR3 has 14 residues. DNA for the CDR3: TGTGCCAGCAGCTCATCGACAGGGCCCCAGCCCCAGCATTTT. Residues: CASSSSTGPQPQHF.

V gene TRBV19 combines with J gene TRBJ1-1, with D possibly matching TRBD1 (5 bases). The CDR3 runs 13 residues. Per the germline V gene, CDR1 is LNHDA and CDR2 is SQIVND (reference sequence). The germline V and J ends were trimmed by 1 base and 6 bases, with 9 bases remaining between them. The CDR3 spells CASSIAGFPEAFF. CDR3 bases: TGTGCCAGTAGTATAGCAGGGTTCCCTGAAGCTTTCTTT.

The V call is TRBV6-1, the J call TRBJ2-5; 7 bases map to TRBD1. Germline loops: CDR1 MNHNS, CDR2 SASEGT. V lost 6 bases, J lost 7 bases, and 8 bases stayed unmatched. The CDR3 spans 13 residues. The CDR3 sequence is CASRTHRGGTQYF. CDR3 nucleotide sequence: TGTGCCAGCAGGACCCACAGGGGTGGGACCCAGTACTTC.

Only a few counts were recorded for this clone. The chain combines TRBV6-5 with TRBJ1-1; 8 nucleotides line up with TRBD1. The V gene's germline CDR1 is MNHEY and CDR2 SVGAGI. V dropped 7 bases and J dropped 9; count of bases not matched to a gene: 4. This CDR3 has 11 residues. CDR3 in DNA: TGTGCCAGCAAGGACAGGGCTAAAGCTTTCTTT. Its protein product is CASKDRAKAFF.

The V and J genes are TRBV6-1 and TRBJ1-4; unclear D gene. This CDR3 has 13 residues. Germline lookup yields CDR1 MNHNS and CDR2 SASEGT. The V end was cut by 10 bases, the J end by 5 bases, with 14 bases between. CDR3 sequence (DNA): TGTGCCACTGACCGGGGTGGAAATGAAAAACTGTTTTTT. Its translation: CATDRGGNEKLFF.